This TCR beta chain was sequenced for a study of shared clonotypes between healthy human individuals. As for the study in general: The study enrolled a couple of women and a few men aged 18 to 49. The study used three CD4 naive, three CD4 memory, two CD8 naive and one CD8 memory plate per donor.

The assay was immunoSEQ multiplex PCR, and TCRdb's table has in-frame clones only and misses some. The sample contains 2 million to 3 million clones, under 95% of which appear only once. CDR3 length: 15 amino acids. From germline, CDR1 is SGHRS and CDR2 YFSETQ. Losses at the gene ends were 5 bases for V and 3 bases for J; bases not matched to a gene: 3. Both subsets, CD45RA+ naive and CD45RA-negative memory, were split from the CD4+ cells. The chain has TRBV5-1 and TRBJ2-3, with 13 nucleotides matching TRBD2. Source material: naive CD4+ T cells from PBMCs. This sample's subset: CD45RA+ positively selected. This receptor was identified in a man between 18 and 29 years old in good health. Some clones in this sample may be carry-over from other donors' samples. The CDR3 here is CASSPTSGRTDTQYF. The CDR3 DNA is TGCGCCAGCAGTCCGACTAGCGGGAGGACAGATACGCAGTATTTT.